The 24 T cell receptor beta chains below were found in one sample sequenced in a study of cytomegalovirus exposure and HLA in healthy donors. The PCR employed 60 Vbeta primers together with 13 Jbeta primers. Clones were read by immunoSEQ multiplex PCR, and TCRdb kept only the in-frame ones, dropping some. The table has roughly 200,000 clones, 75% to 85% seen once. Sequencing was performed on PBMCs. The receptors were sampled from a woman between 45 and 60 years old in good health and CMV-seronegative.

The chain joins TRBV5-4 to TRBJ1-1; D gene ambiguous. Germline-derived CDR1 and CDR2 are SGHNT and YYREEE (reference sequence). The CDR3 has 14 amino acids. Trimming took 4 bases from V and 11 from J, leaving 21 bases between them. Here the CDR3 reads CASSNPNRQNAAFF. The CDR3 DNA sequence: TGTGCCAGCAGCAACCCGAACAGACAAAATGCGGCTTTCTTT.

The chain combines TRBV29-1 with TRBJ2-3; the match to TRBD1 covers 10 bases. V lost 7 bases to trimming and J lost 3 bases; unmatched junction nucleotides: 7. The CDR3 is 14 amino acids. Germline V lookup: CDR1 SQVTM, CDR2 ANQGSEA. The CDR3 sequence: CSGGDRGTTDTQYF. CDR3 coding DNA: TGCAGCGGAGGGGACAGGGGAACAACAGATACGCAGTATTTT.

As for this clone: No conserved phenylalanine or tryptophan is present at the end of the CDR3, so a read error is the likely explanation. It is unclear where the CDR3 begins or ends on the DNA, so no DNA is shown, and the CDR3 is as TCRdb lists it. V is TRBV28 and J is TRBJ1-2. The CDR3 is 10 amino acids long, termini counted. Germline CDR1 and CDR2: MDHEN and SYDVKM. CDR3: CASSRGEVFI.

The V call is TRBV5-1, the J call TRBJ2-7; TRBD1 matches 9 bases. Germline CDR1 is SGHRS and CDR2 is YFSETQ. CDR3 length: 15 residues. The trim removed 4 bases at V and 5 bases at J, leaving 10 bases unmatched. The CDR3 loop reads CASSLPQGAENEQYF. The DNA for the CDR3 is TGCGCCAGCAGCCTACCACAGGGGGCTGAGAACGAGCAGTACTTC.

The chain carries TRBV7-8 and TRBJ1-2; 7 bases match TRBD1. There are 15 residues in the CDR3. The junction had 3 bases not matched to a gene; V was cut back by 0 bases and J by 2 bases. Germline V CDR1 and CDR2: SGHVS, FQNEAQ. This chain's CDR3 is CASSLAQGLNYGYTF. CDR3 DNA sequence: TGTGCCAGCAGCTTAGCACAGGGGTTAAACTATGGCTACACCTTC.

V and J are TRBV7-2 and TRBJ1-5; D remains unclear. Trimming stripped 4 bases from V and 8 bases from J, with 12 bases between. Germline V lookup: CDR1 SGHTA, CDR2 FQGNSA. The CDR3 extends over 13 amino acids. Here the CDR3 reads CASSSHHGEPQHF. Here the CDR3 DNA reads TGTGCCAGCAGCTCACACCACGGAGAGCCCCAGCATTTT. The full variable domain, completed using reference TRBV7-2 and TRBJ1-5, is GAGVSQSPSNKVTEKGKDVELRCDPISGHTALYWYRQSLGQGLEFLIYFQGNSAPDKSGLPSDRFSAERTGGSVSTLTIQRTQQEDSAVYLCASSSHHGEPQHFGDGTRLSIL.

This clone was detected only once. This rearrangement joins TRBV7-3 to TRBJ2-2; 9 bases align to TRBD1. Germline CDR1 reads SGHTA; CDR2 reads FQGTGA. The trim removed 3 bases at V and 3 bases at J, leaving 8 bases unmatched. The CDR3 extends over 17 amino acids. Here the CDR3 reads CASSLGPGQGHTGELFF. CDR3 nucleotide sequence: TGTGCCAGCAGCTTGGGCCCGGGACAGGGACACACCGGGGAGCTGTTTTTT.

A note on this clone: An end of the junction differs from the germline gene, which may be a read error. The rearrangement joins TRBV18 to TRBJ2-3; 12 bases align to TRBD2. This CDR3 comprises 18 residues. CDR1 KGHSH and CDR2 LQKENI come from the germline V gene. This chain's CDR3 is CASSPLAGGLTSTDTQYF. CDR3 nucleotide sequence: TGTGCCAGCTCTCCACTAGCGGGGGGATTAACTAGCACAGATACGCAGTATTTT.

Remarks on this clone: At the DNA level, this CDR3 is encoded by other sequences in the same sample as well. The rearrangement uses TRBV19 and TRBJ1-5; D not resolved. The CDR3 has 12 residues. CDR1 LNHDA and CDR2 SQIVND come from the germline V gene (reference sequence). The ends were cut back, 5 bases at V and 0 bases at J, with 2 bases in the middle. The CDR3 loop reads CASSLSNQPQHF. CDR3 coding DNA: TGTGCCAGTAGTCTTAGCAATCAGCCCCAGCATTTT.

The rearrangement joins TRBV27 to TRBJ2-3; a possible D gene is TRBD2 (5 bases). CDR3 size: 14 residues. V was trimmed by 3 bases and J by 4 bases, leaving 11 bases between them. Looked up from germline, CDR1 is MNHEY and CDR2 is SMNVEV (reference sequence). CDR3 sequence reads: CASSFVVGADTQYF. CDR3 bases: TGTGCCAGCAGTTTTGTGGTCGGGGCAGATACGCAGTATTTT.

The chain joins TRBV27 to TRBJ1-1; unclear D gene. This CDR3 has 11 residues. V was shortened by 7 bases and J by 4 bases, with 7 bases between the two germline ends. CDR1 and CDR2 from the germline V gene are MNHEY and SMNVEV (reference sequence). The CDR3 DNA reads TGTGCCAGCAATATAGCCACTGAAGCTTTCTTT. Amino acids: CASNIATEAFF.

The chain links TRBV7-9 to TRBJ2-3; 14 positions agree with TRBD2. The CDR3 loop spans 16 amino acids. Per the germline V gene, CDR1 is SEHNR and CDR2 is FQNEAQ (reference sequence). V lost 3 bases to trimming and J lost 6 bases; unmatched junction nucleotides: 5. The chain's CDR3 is CASSLGLAGVSDTQYF. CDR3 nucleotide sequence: TGTGCCAGCAGCTTGGGACTAGCGGGAGTCTCGGATACGCAGTATTTT.

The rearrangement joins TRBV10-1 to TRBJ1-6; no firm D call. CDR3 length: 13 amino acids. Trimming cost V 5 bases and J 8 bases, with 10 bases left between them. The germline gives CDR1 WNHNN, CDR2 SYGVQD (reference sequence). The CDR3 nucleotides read TGCGCCAGCAGTTGGACCGGGGATTCACCCCTCCACTTT. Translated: CASSWTGDSPLHF.

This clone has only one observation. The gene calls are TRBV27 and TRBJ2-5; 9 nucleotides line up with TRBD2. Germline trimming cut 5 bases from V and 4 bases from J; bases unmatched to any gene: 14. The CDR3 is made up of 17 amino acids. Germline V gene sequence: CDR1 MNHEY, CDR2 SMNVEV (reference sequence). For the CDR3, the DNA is TGTGCCAGCAGTCCTACCTCTAGCGGGACGATCGGAGAGACCCAGTACTTC. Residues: CASSPTSSGTIGETQYF.

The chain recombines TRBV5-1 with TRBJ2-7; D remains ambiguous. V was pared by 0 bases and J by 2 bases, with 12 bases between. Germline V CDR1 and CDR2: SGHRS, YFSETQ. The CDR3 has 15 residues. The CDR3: CASSLAQQPAYEQYF. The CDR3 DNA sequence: TGCGCCAGCAGCTTGGCTCAACAGCCCGCCTACGAGCAGTACTTC.

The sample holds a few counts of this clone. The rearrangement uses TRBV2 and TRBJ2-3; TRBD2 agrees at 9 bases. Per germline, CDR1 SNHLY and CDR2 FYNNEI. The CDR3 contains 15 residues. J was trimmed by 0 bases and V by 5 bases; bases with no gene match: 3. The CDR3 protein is CASSRLAASTDTQYF. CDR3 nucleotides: TGTGCCAGCAGTCGACTAGCGGCTAGCACAGATACGCAGTATTTT.

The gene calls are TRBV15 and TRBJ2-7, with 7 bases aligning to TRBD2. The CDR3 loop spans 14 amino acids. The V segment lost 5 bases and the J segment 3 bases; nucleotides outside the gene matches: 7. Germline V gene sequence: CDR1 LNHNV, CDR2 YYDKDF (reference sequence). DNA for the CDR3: TGTGCCACCAGCTTCACGGGCGGGAGCTACGAGCAGTACTTC. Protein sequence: CATSFTGGSYEQYF.

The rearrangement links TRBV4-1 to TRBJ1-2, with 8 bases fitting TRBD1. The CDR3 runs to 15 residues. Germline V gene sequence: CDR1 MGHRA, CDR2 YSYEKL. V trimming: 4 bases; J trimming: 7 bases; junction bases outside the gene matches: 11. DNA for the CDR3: TGCGCCAGCAGCCCCTGGACAGGGAGCTCTATTGGCTACACCTTC. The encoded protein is CASSPWTGSSIGYTF.

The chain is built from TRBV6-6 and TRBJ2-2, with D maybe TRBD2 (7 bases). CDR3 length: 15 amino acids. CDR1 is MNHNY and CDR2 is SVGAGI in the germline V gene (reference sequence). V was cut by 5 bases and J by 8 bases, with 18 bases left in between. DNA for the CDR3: TGTGCCAGCAGTCCAGAATTCGGGGGGCCGGGGGAGCTGTTTTTT. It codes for CASSPEFGGPGELFF.

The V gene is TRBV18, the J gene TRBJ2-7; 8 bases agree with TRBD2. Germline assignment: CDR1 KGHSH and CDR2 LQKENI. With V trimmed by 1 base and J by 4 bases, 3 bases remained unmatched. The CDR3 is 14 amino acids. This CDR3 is CASSPRAGDYEQYF. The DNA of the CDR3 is TGTGCCAGCTCACCACGAGCGGGAGATTACGAGCAGTACTTC.

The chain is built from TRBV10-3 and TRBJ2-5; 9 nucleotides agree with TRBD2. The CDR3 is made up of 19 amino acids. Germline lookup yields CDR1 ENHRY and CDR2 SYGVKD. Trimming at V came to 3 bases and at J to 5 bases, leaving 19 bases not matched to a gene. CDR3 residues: CAISDPVGLAREGQETQYF. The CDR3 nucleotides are TGTGCCATCAGTGACCCAGTCGGGTTGGCGCGGGAGGGCCAGGAGACCCAGTACTTC.

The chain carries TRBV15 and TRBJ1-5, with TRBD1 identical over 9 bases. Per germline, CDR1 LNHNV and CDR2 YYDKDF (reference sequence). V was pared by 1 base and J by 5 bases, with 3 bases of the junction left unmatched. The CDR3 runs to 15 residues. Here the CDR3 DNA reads TGTGCCACCAGCAGAGTAAGGACAGGGGATCAGCCCCAGCATTTT. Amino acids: CATSRVRTGDQPQHF.

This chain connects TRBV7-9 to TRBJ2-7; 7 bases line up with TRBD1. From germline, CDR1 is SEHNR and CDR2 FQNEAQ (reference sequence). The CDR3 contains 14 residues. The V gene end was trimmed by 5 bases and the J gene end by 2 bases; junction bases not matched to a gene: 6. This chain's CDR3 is CASSPTGSAYEQYF. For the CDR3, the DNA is TGTGCCAGCAGCCCGACAGGGAGCGCCTACGAGCAGTACTTC.

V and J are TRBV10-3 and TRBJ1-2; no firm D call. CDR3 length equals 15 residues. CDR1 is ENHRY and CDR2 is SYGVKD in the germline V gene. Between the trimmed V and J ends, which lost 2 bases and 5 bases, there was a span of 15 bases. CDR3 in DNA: TGTGCCATCAGTGAGAGAGGCTTGACTACATATGGCTACACCTTC. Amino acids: CAISERGLTTYGYTF.